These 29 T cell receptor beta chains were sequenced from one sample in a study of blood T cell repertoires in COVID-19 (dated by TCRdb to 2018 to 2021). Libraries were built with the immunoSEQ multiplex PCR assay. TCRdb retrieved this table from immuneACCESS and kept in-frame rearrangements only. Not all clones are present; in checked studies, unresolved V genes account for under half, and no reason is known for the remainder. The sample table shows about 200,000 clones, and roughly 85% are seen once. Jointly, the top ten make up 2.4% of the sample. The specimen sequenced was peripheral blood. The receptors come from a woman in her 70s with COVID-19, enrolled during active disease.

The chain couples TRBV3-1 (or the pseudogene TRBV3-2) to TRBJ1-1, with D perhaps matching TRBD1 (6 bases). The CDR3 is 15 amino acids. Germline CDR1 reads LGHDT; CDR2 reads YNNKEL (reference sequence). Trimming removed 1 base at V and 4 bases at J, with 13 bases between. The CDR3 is CASSQAKGVPTEAFF. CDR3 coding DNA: TGTGCCAGCAGCCAAGCAAAGGGGGTCCCCACTGAAGCTTTCTTT.

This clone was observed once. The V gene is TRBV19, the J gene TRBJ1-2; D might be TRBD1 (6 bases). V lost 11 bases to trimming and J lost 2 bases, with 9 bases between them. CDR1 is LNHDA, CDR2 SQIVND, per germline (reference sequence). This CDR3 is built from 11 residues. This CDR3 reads CAAGQNYGYTF. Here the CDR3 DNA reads TGTGCCGCCGGACAGAACTATGGCTACACCTTC.

CDR3: CSVEDRDRRSSVGTEAFF. For the CDR3, the DNA is TGCAGCGTTGAAGATCGGGACAGGAGGTCTTCTGTGGGCACTGAAGCTTTCTTT. The chain links TRBV29-1 to TRBJ1-1, with TRBD1 identical over 8 bases. The V gene's germline CDR1 is SQVTM and CDR2 ANQGSEA. The CDR3 extends over 18 amino acids. V lost 0 bases to trimming and J lost 4 bases; unmatched junction nucleotides: 16. The complete variable domain, with remaining parts taken from reference TRBV29-1 and TRBJ1-1, reads SAVISQKPSRDICQRGTSLTIQCQVDSQVTMMFWYRQQPGQSLTLIATANQGSEATYESGFVIDKFPISRPNLTFSTLTVSNMSPEDSSIYLCSVEDRDRRSSVGTEAFFGQGTRLTVV.

The CDR3 here is CASSLQGQGNTIYF. The DNA for the CDR3 is TGTGCCAGCAGCTTACAGGGACAGGGGAACACCATATATTTT. The gene calls are TRBV7-9 and TRBJ1-3; 10 bases align to TRBD1. This CDR3 has 14 residues. Germline values: CDR1 SEHNR, CDR2 FQNEAQ (reference sequence). Trimming removed 2 bases from V and 7 bases from J; junction bases left unmatched: 2.

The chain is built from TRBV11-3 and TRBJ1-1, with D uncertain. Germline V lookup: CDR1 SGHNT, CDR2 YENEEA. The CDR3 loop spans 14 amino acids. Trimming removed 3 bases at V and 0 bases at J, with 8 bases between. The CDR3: CASSFKNMNTEAFF. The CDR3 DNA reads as TGTGCCAGCAGCTTTAAGAACATGAACACTGAAGCTTTCTTT.

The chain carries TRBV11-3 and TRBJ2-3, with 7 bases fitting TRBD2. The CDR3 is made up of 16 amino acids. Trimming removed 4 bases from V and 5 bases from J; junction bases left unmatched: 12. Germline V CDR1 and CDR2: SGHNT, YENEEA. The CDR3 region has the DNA TGTGCCAGCAGCTCTCTAGCGGTGACGGCAGGAGATACGCAGTATTTT. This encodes CASSSLAVTAGDTQYF.

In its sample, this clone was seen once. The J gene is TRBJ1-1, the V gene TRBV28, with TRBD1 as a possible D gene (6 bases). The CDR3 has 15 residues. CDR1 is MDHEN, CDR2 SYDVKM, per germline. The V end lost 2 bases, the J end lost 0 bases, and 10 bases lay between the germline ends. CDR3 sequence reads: CASSLGYRVNTEAFF. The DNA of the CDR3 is TGTGCCAGCAGTTTAGGTTACAGGGTGAACACTGAAGCTTTCTTT.

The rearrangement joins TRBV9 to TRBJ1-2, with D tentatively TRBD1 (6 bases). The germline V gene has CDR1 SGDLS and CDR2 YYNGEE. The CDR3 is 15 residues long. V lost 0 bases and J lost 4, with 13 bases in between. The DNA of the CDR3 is TGTGCCAGCAGCGTAGGACAGGCTCCCTTCTATGGCTACACCTTC. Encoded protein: CASSVGQAPFYGYTF.

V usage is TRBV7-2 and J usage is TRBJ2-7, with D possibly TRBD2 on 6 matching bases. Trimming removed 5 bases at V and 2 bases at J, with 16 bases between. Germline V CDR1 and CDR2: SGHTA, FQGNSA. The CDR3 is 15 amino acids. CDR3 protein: CASSPRGTGPYEQYF. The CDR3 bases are TGTGCCAGCAGCCCTAGAGGGACTGGGCCCTACGAGCAGTACTTC.

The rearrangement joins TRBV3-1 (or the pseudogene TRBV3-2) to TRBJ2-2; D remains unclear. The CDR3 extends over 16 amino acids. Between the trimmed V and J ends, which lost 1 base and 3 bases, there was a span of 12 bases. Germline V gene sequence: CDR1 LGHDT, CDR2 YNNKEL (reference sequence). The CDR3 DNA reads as TGTGCCAGCAGCCAAGTCCTGGCACACCACACCGGGGAGCTGTTTTTT. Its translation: CASSQVLAHHTGELFF.

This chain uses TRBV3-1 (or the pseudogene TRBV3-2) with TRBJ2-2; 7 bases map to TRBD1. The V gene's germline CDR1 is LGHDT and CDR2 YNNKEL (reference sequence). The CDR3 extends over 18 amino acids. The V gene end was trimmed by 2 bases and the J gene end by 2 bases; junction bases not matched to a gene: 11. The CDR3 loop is CASSQSYLRTGNTGELFF. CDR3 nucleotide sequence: TGTGCCAGCAGCCAAAGCTACTTGCGGACAGGCAACACCGGGGAGCTGTTTTTT.

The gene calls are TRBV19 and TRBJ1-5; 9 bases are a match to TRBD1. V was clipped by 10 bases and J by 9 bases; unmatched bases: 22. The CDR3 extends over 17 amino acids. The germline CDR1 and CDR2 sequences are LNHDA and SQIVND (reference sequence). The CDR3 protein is CAKKGQGCSAQIPPQHF. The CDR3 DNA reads TGTGCCAAGAAGGGACAGGGTTGTTCGGCCCAAATTCCGCCCCAGCATTTT. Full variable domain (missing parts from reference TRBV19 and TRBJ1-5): DGGITQSPKYLFRKEGQNVTLSCEQNLNHDAMYWYRQDPGQGLRLIYYSQIVNDFQKGDIAEGYSVSREKKESFPLTVTSAQKNPTAFYLCAKKGQGCSAQIPPQHFGDGTRLSIL.

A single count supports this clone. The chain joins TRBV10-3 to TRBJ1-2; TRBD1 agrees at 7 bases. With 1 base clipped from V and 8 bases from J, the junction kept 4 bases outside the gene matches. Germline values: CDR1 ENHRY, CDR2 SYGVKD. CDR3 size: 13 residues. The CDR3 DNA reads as TGTGCCATCAGTGAGTGGCAGGGGGACGGCTACACCTTC. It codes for CAISEWQGDGYTF.

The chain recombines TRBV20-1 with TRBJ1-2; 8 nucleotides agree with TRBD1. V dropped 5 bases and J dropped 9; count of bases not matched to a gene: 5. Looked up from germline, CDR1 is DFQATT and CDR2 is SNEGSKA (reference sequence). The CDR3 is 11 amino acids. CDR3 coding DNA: TGCAGTGCTGAGAACAGGGGGAGCTACACCTTC. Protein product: CSAENRGSYTF.

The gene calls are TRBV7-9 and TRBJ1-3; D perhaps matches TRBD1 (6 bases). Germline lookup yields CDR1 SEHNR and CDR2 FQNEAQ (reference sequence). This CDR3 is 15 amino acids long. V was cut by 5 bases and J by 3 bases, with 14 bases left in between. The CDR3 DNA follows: TGTGCCAGCAGCACGGGACAAGCTCGTGGAAACACCATATATTTT. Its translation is CASSTGQARGNTIYF.

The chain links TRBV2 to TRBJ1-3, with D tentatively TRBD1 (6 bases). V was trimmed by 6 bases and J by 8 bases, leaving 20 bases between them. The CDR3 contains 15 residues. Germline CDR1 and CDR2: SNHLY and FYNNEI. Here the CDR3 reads CASSEGPRGRYTIYF. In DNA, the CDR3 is TGTGCCAGCAGCGAGGGGCCCAGGGGCAGGTACACCATATATTTT.

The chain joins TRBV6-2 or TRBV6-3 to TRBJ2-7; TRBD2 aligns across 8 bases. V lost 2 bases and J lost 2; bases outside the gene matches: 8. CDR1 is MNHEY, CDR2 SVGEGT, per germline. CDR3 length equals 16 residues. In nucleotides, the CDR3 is TGTGCCAGCAGTTACCGGAGGGGAGCGGGAGCCTACGAGCAGTACTTC. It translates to CASSYRRGAGAYEQYF.

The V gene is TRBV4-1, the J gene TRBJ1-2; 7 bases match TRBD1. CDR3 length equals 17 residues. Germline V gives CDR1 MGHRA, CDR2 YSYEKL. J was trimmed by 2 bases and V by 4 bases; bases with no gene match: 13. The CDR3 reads CASSRVTGIDRNYGYTF. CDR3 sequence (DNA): TGCGCCAGCAGCCGCGTGACAGGGATTGATCGGAACTATGGCTACACCTTC.

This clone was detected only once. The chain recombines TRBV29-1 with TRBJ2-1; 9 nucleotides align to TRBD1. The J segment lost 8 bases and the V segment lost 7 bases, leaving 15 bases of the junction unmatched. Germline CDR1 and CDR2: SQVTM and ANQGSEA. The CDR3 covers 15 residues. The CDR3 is CSGRPGTGNVDEQFF. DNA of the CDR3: TGCAGCGGCAGACCTGGGACAGGGAATGTTGATGAGCAGTTCTTC.

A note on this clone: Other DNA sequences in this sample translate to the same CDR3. For the CDR3, the DNA is TGTGCCAGCAGTCCTCAGGGGAACACTGAAGCTTTCTTT. Amino acids: CASSPQGNTEAFF. J is TRBJ1-1 and V is TRBV7-3, with D possibly matching TRBD1 (5 bases). The germline V gene encodes CDR1 SGHTA and CDR2 FQGTGA. This CDR3 comprises 13 residues. Trimming removed 6 bases at V and 1 base at J, with 9 bases between. Full variable domain (missing parts from reference TRBV7-3 and TRBJ1-1): GAGVSQTPSNKVTEKGKYVELRCDPISGHTALYWYRQSLGQGPEFLIYFQGTGAADDSGLPNDRFFAVRPEGSVSTLKIQRTERGDSAVYLCASSPQGNTEAFFGQGTRLTVV.

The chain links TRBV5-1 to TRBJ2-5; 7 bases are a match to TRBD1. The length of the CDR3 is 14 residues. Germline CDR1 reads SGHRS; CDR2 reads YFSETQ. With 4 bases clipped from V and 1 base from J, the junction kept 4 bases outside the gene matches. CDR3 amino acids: CASSLGTAQETQYF. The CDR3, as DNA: TGCGCCAGCAGCCTAGGGACAGCCCAAGAGACCCAGTACTTC.

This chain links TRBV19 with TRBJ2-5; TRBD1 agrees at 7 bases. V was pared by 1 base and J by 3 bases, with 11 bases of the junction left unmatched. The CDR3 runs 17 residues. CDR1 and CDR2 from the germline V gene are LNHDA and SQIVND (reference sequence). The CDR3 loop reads CASSIGQGGTGKETQYF. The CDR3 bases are TGTGCCAGTAGTATAGGACAGGGTGGAACGGGCAAAGAGACCCAGTACTTC.

The CDR3 protein is CASSRNPGQPLYNSPLHF. The CDR3 DNA reads TGTGCCAGTAGTAGGAACCCCGGACAGCCGCTCTATAATTCACCCCTCCACTTT. V usage is TRBV19 and J usage is TRBJ1-6; tentative D call: TRBD1 (6 bases). CDR1 and CDR2 (germline): LNHDA, SQIVND (reference sequence). The ends were cut back, 4 bases at V and 3 bases at J, with 19 bases in the middle. The CDR3 has 18 amino acids.

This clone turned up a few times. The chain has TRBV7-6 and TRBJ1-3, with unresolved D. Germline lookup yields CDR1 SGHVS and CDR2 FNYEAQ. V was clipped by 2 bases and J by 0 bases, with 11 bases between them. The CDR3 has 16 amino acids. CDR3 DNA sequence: TGTGCCAGCAGCTTACTGCGGGGAAGCTCTGGAAACACCATATATTTT. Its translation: CASSLLRGSSGNTIYF.

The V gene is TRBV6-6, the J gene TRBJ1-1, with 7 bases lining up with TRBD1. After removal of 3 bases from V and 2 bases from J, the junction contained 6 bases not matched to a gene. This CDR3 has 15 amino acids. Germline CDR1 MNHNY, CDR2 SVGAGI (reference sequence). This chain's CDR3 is CASSYTGQPNTEAFF. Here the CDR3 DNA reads TGTGCCAGCAGTTATACGGGACAGCCAAACACTGAAGCTTTCTTT.

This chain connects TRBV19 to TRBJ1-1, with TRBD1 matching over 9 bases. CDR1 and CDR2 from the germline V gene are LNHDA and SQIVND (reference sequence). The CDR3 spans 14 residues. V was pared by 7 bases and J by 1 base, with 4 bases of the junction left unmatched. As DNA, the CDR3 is TGTGCCAGTATCCGACAGGGGGGGAACACTGAAGCTTTCTTT. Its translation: CASIRQGGNTEAFF.

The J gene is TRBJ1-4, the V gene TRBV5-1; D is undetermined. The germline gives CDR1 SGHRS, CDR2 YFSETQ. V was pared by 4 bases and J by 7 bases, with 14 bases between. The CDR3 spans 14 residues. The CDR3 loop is CASSLGLAGEKLFF. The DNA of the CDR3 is TGCGCCAGCAGCCTGGGTCTGGCGGGTGAAAAACTGTTTTTT.

The DNA of the CDR3 is TGCGCCAGCAGGGGGACTAGCGGGAGACCGGGGAATACGCAGTATTTT. Encoded protein: CASRGTSGRPGNTQYF. The chain employs TRBV5-1 and TRBJ2-3; 14 bases are shared with TRBD2. The germline CDR1 and CDR2 sequences are SGHRS and YFSETQ. The CDR3 is made up of 16 amino acids. V dropped 5 bases and J dropped 7; count of bases not matched to a gene: 9.

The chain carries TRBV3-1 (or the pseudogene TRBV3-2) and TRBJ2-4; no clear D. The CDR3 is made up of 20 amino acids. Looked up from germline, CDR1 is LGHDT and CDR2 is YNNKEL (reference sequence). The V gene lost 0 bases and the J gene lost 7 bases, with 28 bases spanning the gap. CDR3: CASSQEGERRRVVIRNIQYF. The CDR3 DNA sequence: TGTGCCAGCAGCCAAGAAGGAGAACGTCGCAGAGTGGTTATTAGGAACATTCAGTACTTC.